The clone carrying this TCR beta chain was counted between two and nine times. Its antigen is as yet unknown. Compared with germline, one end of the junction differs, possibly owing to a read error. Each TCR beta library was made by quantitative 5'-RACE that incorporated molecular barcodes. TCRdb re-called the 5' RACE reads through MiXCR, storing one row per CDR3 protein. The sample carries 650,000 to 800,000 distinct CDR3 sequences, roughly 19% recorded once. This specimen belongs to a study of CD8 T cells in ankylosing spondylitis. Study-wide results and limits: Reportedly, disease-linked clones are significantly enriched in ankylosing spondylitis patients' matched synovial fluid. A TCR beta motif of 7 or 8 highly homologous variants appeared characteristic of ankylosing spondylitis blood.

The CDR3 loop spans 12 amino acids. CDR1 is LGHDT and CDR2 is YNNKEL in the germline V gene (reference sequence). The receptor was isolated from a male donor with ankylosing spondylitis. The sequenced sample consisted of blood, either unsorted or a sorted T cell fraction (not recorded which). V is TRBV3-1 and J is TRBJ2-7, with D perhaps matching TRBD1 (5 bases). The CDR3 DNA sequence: TGTGCCAGCAGCCAAAAGGGGCTAGGTCCCTGCTTC. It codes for CASSQKGLGPCF.